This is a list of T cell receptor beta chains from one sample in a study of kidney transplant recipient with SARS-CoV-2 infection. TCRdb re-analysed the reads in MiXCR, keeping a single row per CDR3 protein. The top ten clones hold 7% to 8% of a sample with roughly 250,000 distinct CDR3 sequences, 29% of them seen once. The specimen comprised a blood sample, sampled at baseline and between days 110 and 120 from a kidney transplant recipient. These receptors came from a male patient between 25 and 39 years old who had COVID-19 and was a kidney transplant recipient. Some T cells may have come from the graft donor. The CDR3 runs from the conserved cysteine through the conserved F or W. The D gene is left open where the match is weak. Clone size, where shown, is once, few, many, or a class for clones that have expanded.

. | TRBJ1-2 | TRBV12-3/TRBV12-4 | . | TGTGCCAGCAGTCGCAAAGTCAGCTTCCGAAAGACCTATGGCTACACCTTC | CASSRKVSFRKTYGYTF
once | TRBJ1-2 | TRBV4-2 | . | TGTGCCAGCAGCTGCGGTGACAAAGGTTGGAAGACCTATGGCTACACCTTC | CASSCGDKGWKTYGYTF
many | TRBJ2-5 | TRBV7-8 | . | TGTGCCAGCAGCTTAGACTTCCAAGAGACCCAGTACTTC | CASSLDFQETQYF
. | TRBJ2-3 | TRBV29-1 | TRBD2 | TGCAGCGTTGATGGAGCGGGAGGGGGGAATACGCAGTATTTT | CSVDGAGGGNTQYF
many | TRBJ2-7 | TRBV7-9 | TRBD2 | TGTGCCAGCAGCCCCCCGCGAGCGGGAGAGCAGTACTTC | CASSPPRAGEQYF
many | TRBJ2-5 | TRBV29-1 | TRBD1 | TGCAGCGTTGTTGATCGGTACTACAGGGGCCTGGCAGAGACCCAGTACTTC | CSVVDRYYRGLAETQYF
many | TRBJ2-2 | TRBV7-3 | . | TGTGCCAGCAGGCCCGGGACATTGAACACCGGGGAGCTGTTTTTT | CASRPGTLNTGELFF
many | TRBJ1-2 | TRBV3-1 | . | TGTGCCAGCAGCCAGAGTTTCCAGGTTAACTATGGCTACACCTTC | CASSQSFQVNYGYTF
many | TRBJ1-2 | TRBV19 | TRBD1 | TGTGCCTCGCGGACAGGGACCGGGGATGGCTACACCTTC | CASRTGTGDGYTF
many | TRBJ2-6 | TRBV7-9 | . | TGTGCCAGCAGCTATTCCACGGCAGGGGCCAACGTCCTGACTTTC | CASSYSTAGANVLTF
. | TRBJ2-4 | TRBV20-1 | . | TGCAGTGCTAGAGATCTGAGGGGGGGGAGGAAAAACATTCAGTACTTC | CSARDLRGGRKNIQYF
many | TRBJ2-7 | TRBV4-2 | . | TGTGCCAGCAGCCAATACCGGGACACGAGGTACGAGCAGTACTTC | CASSQYRDTRYEQYF
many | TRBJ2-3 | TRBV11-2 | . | TGTGCCAGCAGCTTAATTGGTGCGGGGAAGACAGATACGCAGTATTTT | CASSLIGAGKTDTQYF
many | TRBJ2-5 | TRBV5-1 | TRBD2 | TGCGCCAGCAGCTCCGTAGCGGGGATGGGGGAGACCCAGTACTTC | CASSSVAGMGETQYF
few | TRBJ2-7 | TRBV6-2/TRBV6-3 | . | TGTGCCAGCAGTCGCCTACCACAGGGTACCTCCTACGAGCAGTACTTC | CASSRLPQGTSYEQYF
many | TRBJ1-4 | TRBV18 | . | TGTGCCAGCTCACCTGAATCAGGCCGGGGAAAACTGTTTTTT | CASSPESGRGKLFF
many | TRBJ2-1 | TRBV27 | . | TGTGCCAGCAGTTTCTGGCCCTCCTACAATGAGCAGTTCTTC | CASSFWPSYNEQFF
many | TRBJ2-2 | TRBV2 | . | TGTGCCAGCAGACAGGGTTTGACCGGGGAGCTGTTTTTT | CASRQGLTGELFF
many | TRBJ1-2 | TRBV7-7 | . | TGTGCCAGCAGCTGGAAGATTAAGTGCCGAAAGACCTATGGCTACACCTTC | CASSWKIKCRKTYGYTF
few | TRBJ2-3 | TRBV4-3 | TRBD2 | TGCGCCAGCAGCCGCGGGACTATTAGGGCAGATACGCAGTATTTT | CASSRGTIRADTQYF
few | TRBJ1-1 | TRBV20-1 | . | TGCAGTGCTAGAGATTTTCGACTGGCACCAGGGACTATGAACACTGAAGCTTTCTTT | CSARDFRLAPGTMNTEAFF
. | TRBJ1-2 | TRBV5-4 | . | TGTGGCAGCAGCTTGACCTGGGGCACCTCTAACTATGGCTACACCTTC | CGSSLTWGTSNYGYTF
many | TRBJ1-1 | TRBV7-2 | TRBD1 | TGTGCCAGCAGCCCCCAAGCGGGGACAGGGGCCGTTGGAGCTTTCTTT | CASSPQAGTGAVGAFF
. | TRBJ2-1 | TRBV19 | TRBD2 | TGTGCCAGTAGTATTCCCTTAGCGGGAGAGGCTGAGCAGTTCTTC | CASSIPLAGEAEQFF
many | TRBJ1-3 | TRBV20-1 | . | TGCAGTGCTAGAGATGCTGGCGTCTCTGGAAACACCATATATTTT | CSARDAGVSGNTIYF
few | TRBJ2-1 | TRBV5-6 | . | TGTGCCAGCAGCTTCCGGGACCCGAGCTCCTACAATGAGCAGTTCTTC | CASSFRDPSSYNEQFF
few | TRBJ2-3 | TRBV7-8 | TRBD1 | TGTGCCAGCAGCTTAGCGGGGGGCTACAGGGGGGCGCAGTATTTT | CASSLAGGYRGAQYF
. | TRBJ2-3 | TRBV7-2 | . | TGTGCCAGCAGCTTAGACTTCGGTTCTAGCACAGATACGCAGTATTTT | CASSLDFGSSTDTQYF
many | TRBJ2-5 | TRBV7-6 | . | TGTGCCAGCAGCTTATCTGAGGGGCTAGCCTTATACTTC | CASSLSEGLALYF
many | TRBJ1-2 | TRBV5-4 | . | TGTGCCAGCGTTGAAGGCGTACCAGGAAAGACCTATGGCTACACCTTC | CASVEGVPGKTYGYTF
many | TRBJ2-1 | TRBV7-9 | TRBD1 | TGTGCCAGCACCAACCGGGACAGGGGTAATGAGCAGTTCTTC | CASTNRDRGNEQFF
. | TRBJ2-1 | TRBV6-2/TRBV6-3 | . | TGTACCAGCAGTTTTGACCCGACCTACAATGAGCAGTTCTTC | CTSSFDPTYNEQFF
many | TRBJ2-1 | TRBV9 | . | TGTGCCAGCAGCGTAGCCCCGGGACTGGATGACAATGAGCAGTTCTTC | CASSVAPGLDDNEQFF
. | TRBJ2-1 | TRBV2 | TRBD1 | TGTGCCAGCAGTGAAAGGCAGGGGGCGTACAATGAGCAGTCCTTC | CASSERQGAYNEQSF
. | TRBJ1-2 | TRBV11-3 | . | TGTGCCAGCAGCATTCGGGGCGATCTCGGAAAGACCTATGGCCACACCTTC | CASSIRGDLGKTYGHTF
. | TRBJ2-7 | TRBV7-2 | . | TGTGCCAGCAGCTTAGGGGGGGACAGGGAGAGCGGGGGGACAGACGAGCAGTACTTC | CASSLGGDRESGGTDEQYF
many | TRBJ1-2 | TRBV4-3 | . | TGCGCCAGCAGCCCCCCTAGAGGACGTCGAAAGACCTATGGCTACACCTTC | CASSPPRGRRKTYGYTF
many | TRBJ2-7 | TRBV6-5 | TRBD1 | TGTGCCAGCAGTTACTCGACAGGACAGGGCTACGAGCAGTACTTC | CASSYSTGQGYEQYF
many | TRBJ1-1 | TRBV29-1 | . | TGCAGCTTAGGACAGCTCCTTCACACTGAAGCTTTCTTT | CSLGQLLHTEAFF
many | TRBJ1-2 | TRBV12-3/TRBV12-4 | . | TGTGCCAGCAGTAATTCTTCCAGCTTCCGAAAGACCTATGGCTACACCTTC | CASSNSSSFRKTYGYTF
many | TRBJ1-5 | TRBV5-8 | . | TGTGCCAGCAGCTTCGTCGGACAGACCAATCAGCCCCAGCATTTT | CASSFVGQTNQPQHF
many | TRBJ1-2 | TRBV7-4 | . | TGTGCCAGCAGCATTCCTTATTCAGCTCGAAAGACCTATGGCTACACCTTC | CASSIPYSARKTYGYTF
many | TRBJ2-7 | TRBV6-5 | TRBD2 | TGTGCCAGCAGTTACTCGTTTTTACTAGCGGGGGGGCCAGGTAGCGAGCAGTACTTC | CASSYSFLLAGGPGSEQYF
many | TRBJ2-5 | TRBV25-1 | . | TGTGCCAGCACGAATTTGAGGGGGATCCAAGAGACCCAGTACTTC | CASTNLRGIQETQYF
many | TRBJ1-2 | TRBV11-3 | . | TGTGCCAGCAGCGAAGTTGCCGATCTCGGAAAGACCTATGGCTACACCTTC | CASSEVADLGKTYGYTF
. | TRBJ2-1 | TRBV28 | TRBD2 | TGTGCCAGCAGTACGATTGGTCAGGGACTAGCGGGGGGTGAGCAGTTCTTC | CASSTIGQGLAGGEQFF
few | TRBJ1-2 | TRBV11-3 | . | TGTGCCAGCAGCCAGGTTAACGATCTCGGAAAGACCTATGGCTACACCTTC | CASSQVNDLGKTYGYTF
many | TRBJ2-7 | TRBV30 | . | TGTGCCTGGAGTGTACTTGGCGGAGACTCCTACGAGCAGTACTTC | CAWSVLGGDSYEQYF
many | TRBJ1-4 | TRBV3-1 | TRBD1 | TGTGCCAGCAGCCCCCGGGGGGACAGGGGGGAAAAACTGTTTTTT | CASSPRGDRGEKLFF
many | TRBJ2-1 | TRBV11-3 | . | TGTGCCAGCAGCTTAGGGGCAGGGTCCCCCGGTGAGCAGTTCTTC | CASSLGAGSPGEQFF
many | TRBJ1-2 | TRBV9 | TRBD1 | TGTGCCAGCAGCGTCCCTGGGACAGCTCAGGGCTACACCTTC | CASSVPGTAQGYTF
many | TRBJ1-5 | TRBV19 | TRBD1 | TGTGCCAGTAGTTTCGAGACAGGGCTTGATCAGCCCCAGCATTTT | CASSFETGLDQPQHF